A selection of T cell receptor beta chains follows, all from one sample in a study of blood T cells in healthy people across ages. TCRdb re-called the 5' RACE reads with MiXCR, one entry per CDR3 protein. The sample shows 1.4 million to 1.5 million distinct CDR3 sequences, 42% of them seen only once. Sequenced: blood. The receptors derive from a woman aged 18-30 years in good health. The CDR3 runs from the conserved cysteine through the conserved F or W. Each record gives: D gene, J gene, V gene, clone size, CDR3 DNA, CDR3 protein. A D gene is named only where the DNA matches it firmly. The size field is filled for only some rows; it gives once, few, many or a size class.

>TRBD2|TRBJ2-1|TRBV28|-
TGTGCCAGCAGTCCCCGAGCTAGCGGGAGCAATGAGCAGTTCTTC
CASSPRASGSNEQFF
>TRBD2|TRBJ2-5|TRBV4-1|-
TGCGCCAGCAGCCAAGATACGGCTAGCGGCCCGGGGACCCAGTACTTC
CASSQDTASGPGTQYF
>-|TRBJ1-2|TRBV4-1|many
TGTGCCAGCAGTCGGGATAACTATGGCTACACCTTC
CASSRDNYGYTF
>-|TRBJ2-1|TRBV7-8|-
TGTGCCAGCAGCTTATATCAAGTGAGGAGCTCAGGGAACAATGAGCAGTTCTTC
CASSLYQVRSSGNNEQFF
>-|TRBJ2-3|TRBV20-1|few
TGCAGTGCTGACGGTGCGACAGATACGCAGTATTTT
CSADGATDTQYF
>TRBD1|TRBJ1-1|TRBV12-3/TRBV12-4|few
TGTGCCAGCAGCCCCGCCGGGACAGCCAAGAACACTGAAGCTTTCTTT
CASSPAGTAKNTEAFF
>TRBD2|TRBJ2-3|TRBV25-1|-
TGTGCCAGCAGTGATCGGACTAGCGGGGCCTATACGCCGTATTTT
CASSDRTSGAYTPYF
>TRBD1|TRBJ2-4|TRBV4-2|few
TGTGCCAGCAGCCAAGGGACAGGGGGTGAAAACATTCAGTACTTC
CASSQGTGGENIQYF
>-|TRBJ2-7|TRBV7-8|-
TGTGCCAGCAGCCCGCCTAAGTCGGATGACGAGCAGTACTTC
CASSPPKSDDEQYF
>-|TRBJ2-7|TRBV4-2|few
TGTGCCAGCAGCCAAGCCTCGGGACTTCCTAACGAGCAGTACTTC
CASSQASGLPNEQYF
>-|TRBJ2-7|TRBV20-1|-
TGCAGTGCTCCTAGAGCGCCCTCAATCTACGAGCAGTACTTC
CSAPRAPSIYEQYF
>TRBD2|TRBJ2-7|TRBV15|-
TGTGCCACCAGCAGCCTAGCGGGGGGCTACGAGCAGTACTTC
CATSSLAGGYEQYF
>-|TRBJ2-4|TRBV5-8|-
TGTGCCAGCAGCTCCCAGGGGACACTCATAAACATTCAGTACTTC
CASSSQGTLINIQYF
>TRBD1|TRBJ1-1|TRBV7-6|few
TGTGCCAGCAGCGACAGGGGTTTGGGCACTGAAGCTTTCTTT
CASSDRGLGTEAFF
>-|TRBJ2-5|TRBV29-1|-
TGCAGCGTTTTGGGGGCATCCTACAATGAGCAGTACTTC
CSVLGASYNEQYF
>-|TRBJ1-6|TRBV27|-
TGTGCCAGCAGTTCAGGGGTAGTAGCACCCCTCCACTTT
CASSSGVVAPLHF
>-|TRBJ2-7|TRBV6-2/TRBV6-3|-
TGTGCCAGCGAGAGTGTGGCTCGTGGCTACGAGCAGTACTTC
CASESVARGYEQYF
>TRBD2|TRBJ2-2|TRBV6-4|few
TGTGCCAGCAGTGACCCCGGGACTAGCAGCGGGGAGCTGTTTTTT
CASSDPGTSSGELFF
>-|TRBJ2-3|TRBV9|-
TGTGCCAGCAGCCCCCAACCCCTGAGCACAGATACGCAGTATTTT
CASSPQPLSTDTQYF
>TRBD2|TRBJ2-7|TRBV20-1|few
TGCAGTGCAATCAAACCGGGACAGAGGACTAGCGGGGGATATACCTACGAGCAGTACTTC
CSAIKPGQRTSGGYTYEQYF
>-|TRBJ2-3|TRBV20-1|few
TGCAGTGCCCCCCGCGGAAATAGCGGAGATTCTAGCACAGATACGCAGTATTTT
CSAPRGNSGDSSTDTQYF
>-|TRBJ2-1|TRBV3-1|few
TGTGCCAGCAGCCAACCGATGCGGGTGGGGCAGTTCTTC
CASSQPMRVGQFF
>-|TRBJ2-3|TRBV9|-
TGTGCCGGCAGCGTAGGTAGCGGAAGAGATACGCAGTATTTT
CAGSVGSGRDTQYF
>TRBD2|TRBJ2-1|TRBV2|-
TGTGCCAGCAGGGGATCTAGCGGGAACGGGAATGAGCAGTTCTTC
CASRGSSGNGNEQFF
>-|TRBJ1-5|TRBV29-1|few
TGCAGCGTTGATACTGGGGTAAGCAATCAGCCCCAGCATTTT
CSVDTGVSNQPQHF
>TRBD1|TRBJ2-7|TRBV5-1|few
TGCGCCAGCAGCTTGTCTACGTCGGCAGGGGGAATTACCTACGAGCAGTACTTC
CASSLSTSAGGITYEQYF
>-|TRBJ2-7|TRBV13|-
TGTGCCAGCAGCCTCGGAGTCGGGGCGGGTGGCTACGAGCAGTACTTC
CASSLGVGAGGYEQYF
>TRBD2|TRBJ2-5|TRBV4-1|few
TGCGCCAGCAGCCTTAGCGGGGGGGCCTCGGAGACCCAGTACTTC
CASSLSGGASETQYF
>TRBD2|TRBJ2-3|TRBV4-1|-
TGCGCCAGCCCCCGCCTAGCGGGGACCTCGGATACGCAGTATTTT
CASPRLAGTSDTQYF
>TRBD1|TRBJ1-5|TRBV28|-
TGTGCCAGCAGTAGGAGGACAGGGCCGAATCAGCCCCAGCATTTT
CASSRRTGPNQPQHF
>-|TRBJ2-5|TRBV20-1|once
TGCAGTGCTCACGGTCCGACGGGAGAGACCCAGTACTTC
CSAHGPTGETQYF
>TRBD1|TRBJ1-1|TRBV10-3|-
TGTGCCATCAGTGAGCCGGGACAGGGTAGGGGTGAAGCTTTCTTT
CAISEPGQGRGEAFF
>-|TRBJ1-5|TRBV20-1|-
TGCAGTGCTAGTACCGTAGACAGTGCTCCGCTGGGTCAGCCCCAGCATTTT
CSASTVDSAPLGQPQHF
>TRBD1|TRBJ1-2|TRBV10-3|-
TGTGCCATCAGTGACCGCCGGGACAGTGGCTACACCTTC
CAISDRRDSGYTF
>TRBD1|TRBJ2-1|TRBV6-1|once
TGTGCCAGTATAGGACAGGGGAGAGTAACCTACAATGAGCAGTTCTTC
CASIGQGRVTYNEQFF
>TRBD1|TRBJ1-2|TRBV2|-
TGTGCCAGCAGTGAAGCTTATACAGGGGATGGCTACACCTTC
CASSEAYTGDGYTF
>-|TRBJ1-1|TRBV21-1|few
TGTGCCAGCAGCAACCTATCAGACAGGGGAGGCACTGAAGCTTTCTTT
CASSNLSDRGGTEAFF
>TRBD1|TRBJ2-2|TRBV10-3|few
TGTGCCATCAGTGACGTCGGACAGGGGGGGACCGGGGAGCTGTTTTTT
CAISDVGQGGTGELFF
>TRBD1|TRBJ1-2|TRBV7-9|-
TGTGCCATTTCGACAGGGGGTCATGGCTACACCTTC
CAISTGGHGYTF